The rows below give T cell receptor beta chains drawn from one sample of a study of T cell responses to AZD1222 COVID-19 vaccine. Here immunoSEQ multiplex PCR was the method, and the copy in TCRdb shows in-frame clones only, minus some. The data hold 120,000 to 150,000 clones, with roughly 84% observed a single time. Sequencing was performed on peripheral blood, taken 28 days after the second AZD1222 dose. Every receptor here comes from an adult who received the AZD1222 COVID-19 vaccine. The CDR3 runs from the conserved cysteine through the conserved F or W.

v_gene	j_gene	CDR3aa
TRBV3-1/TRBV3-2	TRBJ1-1	CASSQGGRTEAFF
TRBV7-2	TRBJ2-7	CAGREGGSTPYEQYF
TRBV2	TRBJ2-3	CASSEESGDPTDTQYF
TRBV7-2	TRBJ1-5	CASSPVGVSNQPQHF
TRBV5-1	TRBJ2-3	CASSPGAGADTQYF
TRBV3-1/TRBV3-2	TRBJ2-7	CASSQAGSSYEQYF
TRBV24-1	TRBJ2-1	CATSSAVGGEQFF
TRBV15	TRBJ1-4	CATSRVGNEKLFF
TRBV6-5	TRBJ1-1	CASSYSASPEAFF
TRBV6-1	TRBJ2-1	CASSEEGRWRSNEQFF
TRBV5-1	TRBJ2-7	CASSLATPDLSEQYF
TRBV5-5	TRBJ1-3	CASSSGSLAGNTIYF
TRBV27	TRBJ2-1	CASSLMGGSYEQFF
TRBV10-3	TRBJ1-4	CAISEETGGFANEKLFF
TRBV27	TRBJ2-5	CASRPMTRGAETQYF
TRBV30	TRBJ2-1	CAWSNNEQFF
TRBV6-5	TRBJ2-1	CASSPTDYNEQFF
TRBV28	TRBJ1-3	CASSWPGWEF
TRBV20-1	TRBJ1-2	CSGGGLYGYTF
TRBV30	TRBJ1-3	CAWSRVGSGNTIYF
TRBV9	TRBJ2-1	CASSVKTGQGYNEQFF
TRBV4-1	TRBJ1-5	CASSQDIFQPQHF
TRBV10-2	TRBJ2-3	CASSESGTRVDTQYF
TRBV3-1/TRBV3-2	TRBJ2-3	CASSQEVVTDTQYF
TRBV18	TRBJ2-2	CASSPQGVLGAGELFF
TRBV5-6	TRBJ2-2	CASSSGLYANTGELFF
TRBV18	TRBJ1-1	CASSPQGVSTEAFF
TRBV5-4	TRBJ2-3	CASRFWDWDNADTQYF
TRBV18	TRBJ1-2	CASSRETGLRGYTF
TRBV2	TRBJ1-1	CASRQSRTSNTEAFF
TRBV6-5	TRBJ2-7	CASKGGSAPYEQYF
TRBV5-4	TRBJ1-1	CASSVPQGGATEAFF
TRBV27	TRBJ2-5	CASSHSREETQYF
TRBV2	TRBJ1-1	CASSERSPTEAFF
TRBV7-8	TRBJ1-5	CASSREAGVNQPQHF
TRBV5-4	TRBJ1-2	CASSRGGSLVDHGYTF
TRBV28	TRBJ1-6	CASKDRAMRSPLHF
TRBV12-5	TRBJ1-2	CASGWGQNFYGYTF
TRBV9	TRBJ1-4	CASSVTAGLPTTNEKLFF
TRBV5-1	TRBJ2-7	CASSLEGVGPYEQYF
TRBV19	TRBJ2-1	CASSENYNEQFF
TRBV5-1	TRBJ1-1	CASSLGVLVAEAFF
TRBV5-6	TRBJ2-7	CASSLIDSYEQYF
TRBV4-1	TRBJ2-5	CASSQDQVGGQETQYF
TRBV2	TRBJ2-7	CASSEWSHEQYF
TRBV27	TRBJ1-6	CASSLTNSPLHF
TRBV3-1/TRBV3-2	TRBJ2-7	CASSQNRVEQYF
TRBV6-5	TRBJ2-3	CASSYGTPNTDTQYF
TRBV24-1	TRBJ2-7	CATSAQRGDPYEQYF